Below are 21 T cell receptor beta chains sequenced from a single sample in a study of blood T cell repertoires in COVID-19. Profiling relied on immunoSEQ multiplex PCR, and the TCRdb table lists in-frame clones only, not all of them. The table shows about 430,000 clones, with 88% occurring only once. Sequenced material: PBMCs or T cells enriched from blood (not recorded which). The receptors shown here come from a woman aged 18 to 35 who had been exposed to COVID-19.

This chain uses TRBV28 with TRBJ2-3; the match to TRBD1 covers 8 bases. The germline gives CDR1 MDHEN, CDR2 SYDVKM. V lost 5 bases to trimming and J lost 2 bases; unmatched junction nucleotides: 6. This CDR3 region has 15 residues. CDR3 sequence (DNA): TGTGCCAGCAGTCCCACGGGACAGGCCACAGATACGCAGTATTTT. This encodes CASSPTGQATDTQYF.

The V call is TRBV28, the J call TRBJ2-1; D is perhaps TRBD2 (6 bases). V lost 4 bases and J 7 bases, leaving 14 bases between the germline ends. The CDR3 has 14 residues. Germline CDR1 and CDR2: MDHEN and SYDVKM. In nucleotides, the CDR3 is TGTGCCAGCAGTTCCGCGGGGACCGGGAATGAGCAGTTCTTC. This gives the protein CASSSAGTGNEQFF.

The V gene is TRBV28, the J gene TRBJ1-2, with 10 bases identical to TRBD1. Per germline, CDR1 MDHEN and CDR2 SYDVKM. This CDR3 comprises 18 residues. Trimming took 7 bases from V and 5 from J; bases not matched to a gene: 19. CDR3 DNA sequence: TGTGCCAGCATACACCGGAATCGACAGGGGGCGGTAGAATATGGCTACACCTTC. Its translation: CASIHRNRQGAVEYGYTF.

V and J are TRBV7-2 and TRBJ2-7, with D unclear. CDR1 is SGHTA and CDR2 is FQGNSA in the germline V gene. The CDR3 runs 12 residues. V lost 5 bases, J lost 2 bases, and 7 bases lay in between. The CDR3 protein is CASSPQAYEQYF. The CDR3 DNA reads as TGTGCCAGCAGCCCTCAGGCCTACGAGCAGTACTTC. The complete variable domain, with remaining parts taken from reference TRBV7-2 and TRBJ2-7, reads GAGVSQSPSNKVTEKGKDVELRCDPISGHTALYWYRQSLGQGLEFLIYFQGNSAPDKSGLPSDRFSAERTGGSVSTLTIQRTQQEDSAVYLCASSPQAYEQYFGPGTRLTVT.

V gene TRBV28 combines with J gene TRBJ2-7; 7 nucleotides line up with TRBD1. CDR1 and CDR2 from the germline V gene are MDHEN and SYDVKM. J was trimmed by 3 bases and V by 7 bases; bases with no gene match: 9. The CDR3 loop spans 14 amino acids. Here the CDR3 reads CASKTGTVDYEQYF. The CDR3 DNA follows: TGTGCCAGCAAAACGGGGACAGTGGACTACGAGCAGTACTTC.

V usage is TRBV4-1 and J usage is TRBJ2-7; a weak D match, TRBD1 (7 bases). V lost 4 bases, J lost 4 bases, and 14 bases lay in between. The CDR3 length is 14 residues. Per germline, CDR1 MGHRA and CDR2 YSYEKL. The CDR3 reads CASSPRGQNYEQYF. The CDR3 DNA is TGCGCCAGCAGCCCGCGGGGACAGAATTACGAGCAGTACTTC.

This chain connects TRBV18 to TRBJ2-1; D perhaps matches TRBD2 (5 bases). V gave up 8 bases and J gave up 5 bases, with 19 bases separating them. Per germline, CDR1 KGHSH and CDR2 LQKENI. The CDR3 consists of 15 residues. The CDR3 coding sequence is TGTGCCAGCGCGCGCGGCCTTGCCGGGGACAATGAGCAGTTCTTC. Its protein product is CASARGLAGDNEQFF. Variable domain in full (rest from reference TRBV18 and TRBJ2-1): NAGVMQNPRHLVRRRGQEARLRCSPMKGHSHVYWYRQLPEEGLKFMVYLQKENIIDESGMPKERFSAEFPKEGPSILRIQQVVRGDSAAYFCASARGLAGDNEQFFGPGTRLTVL.

The chain has TRBV18 and TRBJ2-1; TRBD1 agrees at 7 bases. The V and J ends lost 2 bases and 5 bases, in that order; junction bases with no gene match: 12. The CDR3 length is 17 residues. Germline values: CDR1 KGHSH, CDR2 LQKENI. The CDR3 DNA sequence: TGTGCCAGCTCACCAGGGAAACGGGACAGCTTCGACAATGAGCAGTTCTTC. Protein: CASSPGKRDSFDNEQFF.

CDR3 in amino acids: CASSKRLAGGPGELFF. CDR3 DNA: TGTGCCAGCAGCAAACGCCTAGCGGGGGGTCCCGGGGAGCTGTTTTTT. The chain is built from TRBV7-9 and TRBJ2-2, with 11 bases lining up with TRBD2. The CDR3 sequence is 16 residues long. Trimming cost V 5 bases and J 6 bases; bases outside gene matches: 8. From germline, CDR1 is SEHNR and CDR2 FQNEAQ (reference sequence). Looking up the rest from reference TRBV7-9 and TRBJ2-2 gives the full variable domain: DTGVSQNPRHKITKRGQNVTFRCDPISEHNRLYWYRQTLGQGPEFLTYFQNEAQLEKSRLLSDRFSAERPKGSFSTLEIQRTEQGDSAMYLCASSKRLAGGPGELFFGEGSRLTVL.

This clone was counted only a few times. The rearrangement joins TRBV9 to TRBJ2-7, with 9 nucleotides matching TRBD2. Germline V lookup: CDR1 SGDLS, CDR2 YYNGEE. The J segment lost 0 bases and the V segment lost 0 bases, leaving 4 bases of the junction unmatched. The CDR3 totals 16 residues. The CDR3 spells CASSVGSGGDSYEQYF. CDR3 coding DNA: TGTGCCAGCAGCGTAGGTAGCGGGGGAGACTCCTACGAGCAGTACTTC. Complete variable domain (other parts from reference TRBV9 and TRBJ2-7): DSGVTQTPKHLITATGQRVTLRCSPRSGDLSVYWYQQSLDQGLQFLIQYYNGEERAKGNILERFSAQQFPDLHSELNLSSLELGDSALYFCASSVGSGGDSYEQYFGPGTRLTVT.

This clone has only one observation. V is TRBV6-5 and J is TRBJ1-1; the match to TRBD1 covers 10 bases. The germline gives CDR1 MNHEY, CDR2 SVGAGI. The CDR3 length is 14 residues. V was clipped by 6 bases and J by 7 bases; unmatched bases: 8. The CDR3 here is CASSQTGGGSEAFF. As DNA, the CDR3 is TGTGCCAGCAGCCAGACAGGGGGCGGGAGTGAAGCTTTCTTT.

The rearrangement joins TRBV7-9 to TRBJ2-6, with D possibly matching TRBD1 (5 bases). V shed 2 bases and J shed 4 bases, with 9 bases lying between them. Germline V lookup: CDR1 SEHNR, CDR2 FQNEAQ (reference sequence). The CDR3 spans 15 residues. The CDR3 DNA is TGTGCCAGCAGCTTACAGGGCGCCGGGGCCAACGTCCTGACTTTC. It codes for CASSLQGAGANVLTF.

V is TRBV18 and J is TRBJ2-2; TRBD1 matches at 9 bases. Germline CDR1 and CDR2: KGHSH and LQKENI. The CDR3 is made up of 15 amino acids. V lost 6 bases and J lost 4; bases outside the gene matches: 6. The CDR3: CASSQGQGRTGELFF. CDR3 nucleotides: TGTGCCAGCTCTCAGGGACAGGGTCGCACCGGGGAGCTGTTTTTT.

V and J are TRBV9 and TRBJ2-1; TRBD2 is a possible D gene (6 bases). Trimming shortened V by 1 base and J by 2 bases, and 13 bases separated the two germline ends. Germline loops: CDR1 SGDLS, CDR2 YYNGEE. The length of the CDR3 is 16 residues. The CDR3 sequence: CASSVYTGVAYNEQFF. The CDR3 nucleotides read TGTGCCAGCAGCGTATATACGGGAGTGGCCTACAATGAGCAGTTCTTC.

The chain uses TRBV3-1 (or the pseudogene TRBV3-2) and TRBJ2-2, with D perhaps matching TRBD2 (7 bases). Trimming left V 2 bases short and J 1 base short, with 14 bases between. Germline CDR1 LGHDT, CDR2 YNNKEL (reference sequence). This CDR3 has 17 amino acids. The CDR3 protein is CASSQIRGGWNTGELFF. CDR3 bases: TGTGCCAGCAGCCAAATAAGGGGGGGCTGGAACACCGGGGAGCTGTTTTTT.

This clone was seen once. V gene TRBV7-2 combines with J gene TRBJ2-1; maybe TRBD1 (6 bases). The germline gives CDR1 SGHTA, CDR2 FQGNSA. CDR3 length: 17 amino acids. The ends were cut back, 1 base at V and 6 bases at J, with 19 bases in the middle. The CDR3 sequence: CASSLVGSGQVFNEQFF. CDR3 nucleotides: TGTGCCAGCAGCTTAGTAGGGTCGGGACAAGTTTTCAATGAGCAGTTCTTC.

The genes are TRBV24-1 and TRBJ1-5; perhaps TRBD1 as D (5 bases). Deletions cut 5 bases from V and 1 base from J, with 14 bases between. In germline, CDR1 is KGHDR, CDR2 SFDVKD. The CDR3 is 16 amino acids. CDR3 sequence (DNA): TGTGCCACCAGTGCCTCTTCAGGGATGAGCAATCAGCCCCAGCATTTT. Protein product: CATSASSGMSNQPQHF.

The chain uses TRBV20-1 and TRBJ2-3; D unresolved. The CDR3 consists of 10 residues. Germline CDR1 is DFQATT and CDR2 is SNEGSKA (reference sequence). Trimming stripped 5 bases from V and 8 bases from J, with 8 bases between. The CDR3 spells CSAPLVTQYF. The CDR3 DNA follows: TGCAGTGCTCCACTTGTTACGCAGTATTTT.

V usage is TRBV4-1 and J usage is TRBJ2-7; weak D call: TRBD1 (6 bases). CDR1 is MGHRA, CDR2 YSYEKL, per germline. This CDR3 is built from 16 residues. The V and J ends lost 2 bases and 4 bases respectively, with 18 bases between them. For the CDR3, the DNA is TGCGCCAGCAGCCAACACGTACAGGGAAAGGGTTACGAGCAGTACTTC. Residues: CASSQHVQGKGYEQYF.

V gene TRBV28 combines with J gene TRBJ2-7; weak D call: TRBD2 (6 bases). Trimming took off 9 bases at V and 6 bases at J, with 18 bases between the two ends. Germline V CDR1 and CDR2: MDHEN, SYDVKM. CDR3 length: 13 residues. CDR3 amino acids: CASTTRRTGEQYF. The DNA for the CDR3 is TGTGCCAGTACGACTAGACGGACGGGCGAGCAGTACTTC. Based on the CDR3 plus reference TRBV28 and TRBJ2-7, the full variable domain is DVKVTQSSRYLVKRTGEKVFLECVQDMDHENMFWYRQDPGLGLRLIYFSYDVKMKEKGDIPEGYSVSREKKERFSLILESASTNQTSMYLCASTTRRTGEQYFGPGTRLTVT.

This clone has just a few counts. This rearrangement joins TRBV6-1 to TRBJ2-2; TRBD1 matches 10 bases. V shed 2 bases, J shed 6 bases, and the junction held 6 bases outside the gene matches. Germline CDR1 MNHNS, CDR2 SASEGT. The CDR3 is 16 residues long. CDR3 in amino acids: CASSEQPTGGPGELFF. The CDR3 DNA follows: TGTGCCAGCAGTGAACAACCGACAGGGGGCCCCGGGGAGCTGTTTTTT.